This T cell receptor beta chain was recovered during a study of cytomegalovirus exposure and HLA in healthy donors. The PCR was carried out with 60 Vbeta primers and 13 Jbeta primers. Only in-frame clones appear in the TCRdb table, and some are missing; sequencing was by immunoSEQ multiplex PCR. Its table lists 95,000 to 150,000 clones. The CDR3 is 12 residues long. Between the trimmed V and J ends, which lost 1 base and 10 bases, there was a span of 10 bases. Germline-derived CDR1 and CDR2 are SGHAT and FQNNGV. The receptor was isolated from a young man in good health and CMV-seronegative. This chain links TRBV11-2 with TRBJ1-1; D is unresolved. Sequenced input: PBMCs. The CDR3 here is CASSLGARGAFF. The CDR3 nucleotides read TGTGCCAGCAGCTTAGGAGCGCGGGGAGCTTTCTTT.